This T cell receptor (beta chain) was retrieved from a study of T cells in localized non-small cell lung cancer. This CDR3 contains 15 residues. Germline lookup yields CDR1 SGHRS and CDR2 YFSETQ. V lost 0 bases and J lost 5; bases outside the gene matches: 6. Whole-study results and caveats: Among the tissues sampled, uninvolved adjacent lung had the highest T cell clonality, above tumor. Longer overall survival accompanied higher blood T cell density.

Note on this clone: Antigen specificity is unknown.

TCRdb's copy holds only in-frame clones and misses some; the assay was immunoSEQ multiplex PCR. The table has some 1,400 clones, less than 30% seen once; the top ten hold 13% to 15%. The specimen was lung tumor tissue, collected before any cancer treatment. The chain links TRBV5-1 to TRBJ2-7; 9 nucleotides agree with TRBD1. This receptor was taken from a woman aged 40-69 years with stage I lung adenocarcinoma. The CDR3 loop is CASSLGNTGGDEQYF. The CDR3 DNA sequence: TGCGCCAGCAGCTTGGGCAATACAGGGGGCGACGAGCAGTACTTC. Drawing the rest from reference TRBV5-1 and TRBJ2-7, the complete variable domain is KAGVTQTPRYLIKTRGQQVTLSCSPISGHRSVSWYQQTPGQGLQFLFEYFSETQRNKGNFPGRFSGRQFSNSRSEMNVSTLELGDSALYLCASSLGNTGGDEQYFGPGTRLTVT.